The sequence of this T cell receptor beta chain was determined in a study of T cells in Graves' hyperthyroidism and ophthalmopathy. This clonotype was picked up a small number of times. Its target is not known. Amplification targeted TCR beta CDR3 regions from RNA transcripts. The TCR CDR3 was amplified in a first-round RT-PCR using the HTBI primer set. Via MiXCR, TCRdb re-called the multiplex PCR reads, giving one row per CDR3 protein. The sample has 500,000 to 600,000 distinct CDR3 sequences; around 45% are singletons. Findings of the study overall: Ophthalmopathy could be told apart from stable hyperthyroidism with a 13 V-J model.

Stable disease denoted Graves' hyperthyroidism without ophthalmopathy progression within 18 months. With a duration under 2 months, the hyperthyroidism was newly diagnosed in patients aged 18 to 65. This TCR was recovered from a woman aged 18-29 years with Graves' hyperthyroidism. Sequencing used peripheral blood or thyroid tissue (not recorded which).

In DNA, the CDR3 is TGCGCCAGCAGCACCTTTCTGGGTGTAGGAAGCTCCTACGAGCAGTACTTC. Translation gives CASSTFLGVGSSYEQYF. V and J are TRBV4-1 and TRBJ2-7; D is uncertain. Germline CDR1 and CDR2: MGHRA and YSYEKL. V lost 5 bases to trimming and J lost 0 bases, with 20 bases between them. The CDR3 sequence is 17 residues long.